Sequencing of this TCR beta chain was carried out in a study of blood T cell repertoires in COVID-19. For the study at large: Sources were T cells, B-cell-depleted T cells, or PBMCs; the material itself was cDNA or gDNA.

The CDR3 loop spans 17 amino acids. Trimming removed 0 bases from V and 2 bases from J; junction bases left unmatched: 2. Looked up from germline, CDR1 is MGHRA and CDR2 is YSYEKL. Clones were sequenced by immunoSEQ multiplex PCR, and TCRdb holds only the in-frame ones, with some missing. The sample lists just under 85,000 clones; more than 70% were seen once. Sequencing was performed on peripheral blood. The TCR originated in a woman aged 55-75 years with acute or convalescent COVID-19. The chain joins TRBV4-1 to TRBJ1-4, with 11 bases that match TRBD1. In DNA, the CDR3 is TGCGCCAGCAGCCAAGATGGGACAGGGGGGACTAATGAAAAACTGTTTTTT. This sequence encodes CASSQDGTGGTNEKLFF.